Listed here are 15 T cell receptor beta chains from one sample, sequenced in a study of shared clonotypes between healthy human individuals (dated by TCRdb to the early 2020s). The library was prepared using the immunoSEQ multiplex PCR assay. TCRdb obtained this table from immuneACCESS and retained in-frame rearrangements with V and J assigned. These tables miss some clones; where compared with another copy, unresolved V genes account for less than half of the shortfall, and the remainder is unexplained. This sample lists 470,000 or so clones; 65% to 85% were detected once. The biggest ten clones account for 9.5% to 15% of the sample. The sample was PBMCs. These receptors originate from a woman in her forties in good health. Some clones in this sample may be carry-over from other donors' samples.

V gene TRBV18 combines with J gene TRBJ1-3; D remains ambiguous. V was pared by 2 bases and J by 5 bases, with 10 bases between. Germline CDR1 reads KGHSH; CDR2 reads LQKENI. The CDR3 has 14 amino acids. CDR3 region: CASSPRDYRNTIYF. CDR3 nucleotides: TGTGCCAGCTCACCAAGGGATTACAGAAACACCATATATTTT.

In the case of this clone: The junction and the germline gene differ at one end; a read error may be behind it. V is TRBV28 and J is TRBJ2-7, with a weak D call TRBD1 (6 bases). There are 15 residues in the CDR3. The V gene's germline CDR1 is MDHEN and CDR2 SYDVKM. DNA of the CDR3: TGCGCCAGCAGTTTAGTGGACAGTGACTACCACGAGCTGTACTTC. Protein: CASSLVDSDYHELYF.

This clone has more than one count but fewer than ten. This chain joins TRBV28 and TRBJ1-2; 9 bases line up with TRBD1. Germline V gene data show CDR1 as MDHEN and CDR2 as SYDVKM. The J segment lost 2 bases and the V segment lost 3 bases, leaving 7 bases of the junction unmatched. The CDR3 is 16 residues long. The CDR3 nucleotides are TGTGCCAGCAGTTTCCCACAGGGGGCGGGGAACTATGGCTACACCTTC. Translation gives CASSFPQGAGNYGYTF.

The chain uses TRBV7-2 and TRBJ2-5; 8 nucleotides align to TRBD2. The CDR3 is 14 residues long. Looked up from germline, CDR1 is SGHTA and CDR2 is FQGNSA. V lost 8 bases to trimming and J lost 0 bases; unmatched junction nucleotides: 5. The DNA for the CDR3 is TGTGCCAGCGCCCCGGGGGGGTACCAAGAGACCCAGTACTTC. Translated, it gives CASAPGGYQETQYF.

The V call is TRBV15, the J call TRBJ2-1, with D unclear. The V end was cut by 1 base, the J end by 2 bases, with 9 bases between. The CDR3 is 15 residues long. The germline gives CDR1 LNHNV, CDR2 YYDKDF (reference sequence). CDR3 nucleotide sequence: TGTGCCACCAGCAGAGTCGGGCAGACCTACAATGAGCAGTTCTTC. As protein: CATSRVGQTYNEQFF.

This clone was found once. The chain recombines TRBV5-1 with TRBJ2-5; 7 nucleotides line up with TRBD2. The V gene end was trimmed by 5 bases and the J gene end by 5 bases; junction bases not matched to a gene: 15. This CDR3 is built from 16 residues. Germline CDR1 is SGHRS and CDR2 is YFSETQ. The CDR3, as DNA: TGCGCCAGCAGTTCCGGACCAATCTTGGGGGGGGAGACCCAGTACTTC. It specifies CASSSGPILGGETQYF.

The table lists this clone with a count of one. The V gene is TRBV19, the J gene TRBJ2-1; TRBD2 matches 12 bases. The CDR3 runs to 16 residues. Germline values: CDR1 LNHDA, CDR2 SQIVND (reference sequence). Losses at the gene ends were 5 bases for V and 4 bases for J; bases not matched to a gene: 6. CDR3 sequence (DNA): TGTGCCAGTAGTCCCAGGACTAGCGGGACATACAATGAGCAGTTCTTC. Protein: CASSPRTSGTYNEQFF.

For this clone: With only one base between it and a far larger clone, this is likely a read error. This sequence joins TRBV4-2 and TRBJ2-2, with 12 bases lining up with TRBD2. The CDR3 is 19 amino acids. Germline CDR1 is LGHNA and CDR2 is YNFKEQ. This chain's CDR3 is CASSQDNLAGGEQTVELFF. The CDR3 DNA reads TGTGCCAGCAGCCAAGATAATCTAGCGGGAGGGGAACAAACCGTGGAGCTGTTTTTT.

A word on this clone: Only one base separates this from a far larger clonotype, so it likely reflects a read error. This CDR3 fails to terminate in the conserved phenylalanine or tryptophan, so it likely reflects a read error. The chain is built from TRBV10-2 and TRBJ1-2, with D perhaps TRBD1 (5 bases). V lost 3 bases, J lost 0 bases, and 14 bases lay in between. Germline V lookup: CDR1 WSHSY, CDR2 SAAADI. CDR3 length: 16 amino acids. The DNA for the CDR3 is TGCGCCAGCAGTGAAGGGACTGACCGTTCTAACTATGGCTACACCATC. Translating gives CASSEGTDRSNYGYTI.

The chain couples TRBV5-4 to TRBJ2-6, with 8 bases aligning to TRBD1. Trimming took 0 bases from V and 4 from J; bases not matched to a gene: 6. Germline assignment: CDR1 SGHNT and CDR2 YYREEE (reference sequence). This CDR3 is 17 amino acids long. DNA for the CDR3: TGTGCCAGCAGCTTGGCGGACAGGGTAGCCGGGGCCAACGTCCTGACTTTC. Translation: CASSLADRVAGANVLTF.

The chain links TRBV7-9 to TRBJ1-1, with TRBD1 matching over 7 bases. Germline V gene data show CDR1 as SEHNR and CDR2 as FQNEAQ (reference sequence). The J segment lost 2 bases and the V segment lost 5 bases, leaving 14 bases of the junction unmatched. The length of the CDR3 is 17 residues. This chain's CDR3 is CASSTPSGTVSNTEAFF. The DNA of the CDR3 is TGTGCCAGCAGCACCCCATCCGGGACAGTGAGTAACACTGAAGCTTTCTTT.

This clone was recorded once. V usage is TRBV7-2 and J usage is TRBJ2-3; D may correspond to TRBD1 or TRBD2 (5 bases each). V lost 5 bases and J 2 bases, leaving 17 bases between the germline ends. Germline V gives CDR1 SGHTA, CDR2 FQGNSA. CDR3 size: 16 residues. CDR3 loop: CASSPGLGRPTDTQYF. In DNA, the CDR3 is TGTGCCAGCAGCCCGGGGCTAGGACGTCCCACAGATACGCAGTATTTT.

This clone has only a few counts. The V gene is TRBV5-5, the J gene TRBJ1-2; D is undetermined. Germline V gives CDR1 SGHKS, CDR2 YYEKEE (reference sequence). The CDR3 runs to 15 residues. V was shortened by 0 bases and J by 5 bases, with 14 bases between the two germline ends. The CDR3 here is CASSLEWEVKYGYTF. The CDR3, as DNA: TGTGCCAGCAGCTTGGAATGGGAGGTGAAATATGGCTACACCTTC.

V usage is TRBV5-4 and J usage is TRBJ2-7; D is possibly TRBD1 (5 bases). The CDR3 is made up of 15 amino acids. The V gene lost 2 bases and the J gene lost 0 bases, with 12 bases spanning the gap. From germline, CDR1 is SGHNT and CDR2 YYREEE (reference sequence). This CDR3 is CASSLGHPSSYEQYF. CDR3 nucleotides: TGTGCCAGCAGCTTAGGACACCCGAGCTCCTACGAGCAGTACTTC.

The V and J genes are TRBV28 and TRBJ2-7, with D maybe TRBD1 (5 bases). The CDR3 is made up of 14 amino acids. Trimming stripped 3 bases from V and 3 bases from J, with 12 bases between. Germline V gene sequence: CDR1 MDHEN, CDR2 SYDVKM. As DNA, the CDR3 is TGTGCCAGCAGTTTGCAGGGTCTAAACTACGAGCAGTACTTC. Translated, it gives CASSLQGLNYEQYF.